The 8 T cell receptor beta chains presented below share a single source sample, sequenced in a study of CD8+CD57+ T cells in acquired aplastic anemia. Genomic DNA acted as the template from which TCR beta VDJ combination and CDR3 sequence profiling were carried out. TCRdb re-called the reads through MiXCR, storing one row per CDR3 protein. Of around 170,000 distinct CDR3 sequences detected, 40% to 50% appear once; the ten largest clones hold 8.5% to 10%. CD8+CD57+ cell expansion had been shown by flow cytometry in patients chosen for sequencing. The sequencing sample was made of sorted CD4+, CD8+, or CD8+CD57+ T cells (not recorded which) from PBMCs. The receptors were gathered from a human donor with aplastic anemia.

This clonotype has a count of ten or more. J is TRBJ1-6 and V is TRBV20-1; 9 positions agree with TRBD1. The CDR3 covers 16 residues. Trimming at V came to 0 bases and at J to 7 bases, leaving 7 bases not matched to a gene. The germline gives CDR1 DFQATT, CDR2 SNEGSKA (reference sequence). The CDR3 region is CSARDSVGQGNSPLHF. As DNA, the CDR3 is TGCAGTGCTAGAGATAGTGTAGGACAGGGGAATTCACCCCTCCACTTT.

This chain uses TRBV19 with TRBJ2-2; D is undetermined. V dropped 7 bases and J dropped 6 bases, with 12 bases sitting between them. Per the germline V gene, CDR1 is LNHDA and CDR2 is SQIVND (reference sequence). The CDR3 runs to 13 residues. DNA of the CDR3: TGTGCCAGTACCCCCCCTTTCGCCGGGGAGCTGTTTTTT. Protein: CASTPPFAGELFF.

This chain uses TRBV10-3 with TRBJ2-7; TRBD1 aligns across 9 bases. Trimming took 2 bases from V and 1 from J; bases not matched to a gene: 0. The germline V gene has CDR1 ENHRY and CDR2 SYGVKD. This CDR3 has 14 residues. The CDR3 reads CAISEGTGSYEQYF. In nucleotides, the CDR3 is TGTGCCATCAGTGAGGGGACAGGGTCCTACGAGCAGTACTTC.

The chain links TRBV7-2 to TRBJ1-5, with D possibly matching TRBD1 (5 bases). CDR3 length equals 14 residues. Germline lookup yields CDR1 SGHTA and CDR2 FQGNSA. The V gene lost 1 base and the J gene lost 4 bases, with 8 bases spanning the gap. CDR3 DNA: TGTGCCAGCAGCTTAGGCAGGGCGAATCAGCCCCAGCATTTT. Translated: CASSLGRANQPQHF.

The rearrangement joins TRBV24-1 to TRBJ2-1; 9 bases agree with TRBD2. This CDR3 region has 15 residues. The J segment lost 3 bases and the V segment lost 3 bases, leaving 2 bases of the junction unmatched. Germline assignment: CDR1 KGHDR and CDR2 SFDVKD. CDR3: CATSDSGRSYNEQFF. CDR3 in DNA: TGTGCCACCAGTGATAGCGGGAGGAGCTACAATGAGCAGTTCTTC.

This clonotype has at least ten counts. This chain connects TRBV14 to TRBJ2-1; the D is unclear. Germline CDR1 reads SGHDN; CDR2 reads FVKESK. The V end lost 0 bases, the J end lost 4 bases, and 13 bases lay between the germline ends. The CDR3 consists of 16 residues. The CDR3 region is CASSQDWPLSYNEQFF. The CDR3, as DNA: TGTGCCAGCAGCCAAGATTGGCCCCTCTCTTACAATGAGCAGTTCTTC.

The rearrangement joins TRBV5-1 to TRBJ1-2; 9 nucleotides agree with TRBD1. V trimming: 0 bases; J trimming: 8 bases; junction bases outside the gene matches: 11. Germline values: CDR1 SGHRS, CDR2 YFSETQ. This CDR3 comprises 16 residues. CDR3 DNA sequence: TGCGCCAGCAGCTTGGCCCCGACAGGACAGGGGTCGGGCTACACCTTC. This encodes CASSLAPTGQGSGYTF.

The chain recombines TRBV19 with TRBJ1-5, with TRBD1 as a possible D gene (5 bases). CDR3 size: 15 residues. Germline V lookup: CDR1 LNHDA, CDR2 SQIVND (reference sequence). Deletions cut 3 bases from V and 6 bases from J, with 15 bases between. In DNA, the CDR3 is TGTGCCAGTAGTATGCCCGCGGGGCTCTTTCAGCCCCAGCATTTT. It is translated as CASSMPAGLFQPQHF.